This T cell receptor beta chain stems from a study of cytomegalovirus exposure and HLA in healthy donors. The germline V gene encodes CDR1 MNHNS and CDR2 SASEGT. Trimming shortened V by 7 bases and J by 9 bases, and 19 bases separated the two germline ends. This CDR3 has 13 residues. Researchers ran the PCR with 60 Vbeta and 13 Jbeta primers. Using immunoSEQ multiplex PCR, the repertoire was profiled, and TCRdb retains in-frame clones only, with some absent. This table has around 100,000 clones, 74% appearing once. This chain joins TRBV6-1 and TRBJ2-7, with D hard to call. The clonotype originates from a man aged 50-59 years in good health and CMV-seropositive. The sample was PBMCs. The DNA for the CDR3 is TGTGCCAGCAAAATAACGGAAACTACGAGGCAGTACTTC. Translating it yields CASKITETTRQYF.